This T cell receptor (beta chain) was profiled in a study of blood T cell repertoires in COVID-19. Study background: Sources were T cells, B-cell-depleted T cells, or PBMCs; the material itself was cDNA or gDNA.

V was pared by 5 bases and J by 1 base, with 11 bases between. In germline, CDR1 is SGHVS, CDR2 FQNEAQ. The CDR3 runs 14 residues. Profiled with immunoSEQ multiplex PCR; TCRdb holds only in-frame clones, not every one. The data show around 160,000 clones, approximately 90% seen once. The receptor's source is a man aged 18 to 30 with COVID-19, enrolled during active disease. V gene TRBV7-8 combines with J gene TRBJ2-5; D may be TRBD1 (6 bases). Material: peripheral blood. CDR3 DNA sequence: TGTGCCAGCAGCCCTGTGACAGGCCAAGAGACCCAGTACTTC. It encodes CASSPVTGQETQYF.